Listed below are T cell receptor beta chains from one sample, sequenced in a study of OX40 agonist ivuxolimab in advanced cancers. Measured with immunoSEQ multiplex PCR; TCRdb has only the in-frame clones, and not every one. This table has 45,000 or so clones, around 90% appearing once. Sample: CD4+ or CD8+ T cells sorted from blood, taken in a trial of the OX40 agonist ivuxolimab. These receptors were collected from an adult with an advanced solid tumor such as melanoma, head and neck, liver or kidney cancer. Both conserved end residues are part of each CDR3. Fields, in order: D gene, J gene, V gene, clone size, CDR3 DNA, CDR3 protein. D genes are given only for firm matches. A row's size may be missing; if present it is once, few, many or a size class.

d_gene: .
j_gene: TRBJ2-2
v_gene: TRBV27
abundance: .
CDR3nt: TGTGCCAGCAGTTGGGGAGTCGGGGAGCTGTTTTTT
CDR3aa: CASSWGVGELFF

d_gene: .
j_gene: TRBJ2-1
v_gene: TRBV9
abundance: .
CDR3nt: TGTGCCAGCAGCGTCGACAGGCGCTCCTACAATGAGCAGTTCTTC
CDR3aa: CASSVDRRSYNEQFF

d_gene: TRBD1
j_gene: TRBJ1-3
v_gene: TRBV7-9
abundance: .
CDR3nt: TGTGCCAGCAGCTCCCGGGACAGCTCTTGGAACACCATATATTTT
CDR3aa: CASSSRDSSWNTIYF

d_gene: TRBD1
j_gene: TRBJ2-3
v_gene: TRBV6-4
abundance: .
CDR3nt: TGTGCCAGCAGCTCGGGACAGGGGGCAACAGATACGCAGTATTTT
CDR3aa: CASSSGQGATDTQYF

d_gene: .
j_gene: TRBJ2-7
v_gene: TRBV5-5
abundance: .
CDR3nt: TGTGCCAGCAGCTTGTCAGGGACCTACGAGCAGTACTTC
CDR3aa: CASSLSGTYEQYF

d_gene: .
j_gene: TRBJ2-3
v_gene: TRBV5-4
abundance: once
CDR3nt: TGTGCCAGCAGCTTGGGAACCCCCCGGGAGTATTTT
CDR3aa: CASSLGTPREYF

d_gene: .
j_gene: TRBJ1-4
v_gene: TRBV27
abundance: .
CDR3nt: TGTGCCAGCAGTTTATCAGCAGCGAGGGGCGAAAAACTGTTTTTT
CDR3aa: CASSLSAARGEKLFF

d_gene: .
j_gene: TRBJ1-1
v_gene: TRBV27
abundance: .
CDR3nt: TGTGCCAGCTCCCGGACGGGGACGAACACTGAAGCTTTCTTT
CDR3aa: CASSRTGTNTEAFF

d_gene: .
j_gene: TRBJ2-2
v_gene: TRBV15
abundance: .
CDR3nt: TGTGCCACCAGCAGTGTGGGGGGCCCCGGGGAGCTGTTTTTT
CDR3aa: CATSSVGGPGELFF

d_gene: TRBD1
j_gene: TRBJ1-5
v_gene: TRBV27
abundance: .
CDR3nt: TGTGCCACCCCGGCTCGAGATGATTTTAGGGAGGGACAGGGAAAAAATCAGCCCCAGCATTTT
CDR3aa: CATPARDDFREGQGKNQPQHF

d_gene: .
j_gene: TRBJ2-1
v_gene: TRBV9
abundance: .
CDR3nt: TGTGCCAGCAGCCCCGTTGGGGGTGGTGAGCAGTTCTTC
CDR3aa: CASSPVGGGEQFF

d_gene: TRBD1
j_gene: TRBJ1-5
v_gene: TRBV4-1
abundance: .
CDR3nt: TGCGCCAGCAGCCAAGATCCAGGGGGGGGCAATCAGCCCCAGCATTTT
CDR3aa: CASSQDPGGGNQPQHF

d_gene: .
j_gene: TRBJ1-2
v_gene: TRBV7-9
abundance: once
CDR3nt: TGTGCCAGCAGCCAACGGCCGGGACTGAGAACTATGCGCTACACCTTC
CDR3aa: CASSQRPGLRTMRYTF

d_gene: TRBD1
j_gene: TRBJ1-5
v_gene: TRBV27
abundance: .
CDR3nt: TGTGCCAGCAGTGCTGACAGGGGCAATCAGCCCCAGCATTTT
CDR3aa: CASSADRGNQPQHF

d_gene: .
j_gene: TRBJ2-2
v_gene: TRBV9
abundance: .
CDR3nt: TGTGCCAGCAGTTATGGGACCGGGGAGCTGTTTTTT
CDR3aa: CASSYGTGELFF

d_gene: TRBD1
j_gene: TRBJ1-6
v_gene: TRBV7-8
abundance: .
CDR3nt: TGTGCCAGCAGCTCGGACAGGCCGGATTCACCCCTCCACTTT
CDR3aa: CASSSDRPDSPLHF

d_gene: .
j_gene: TRBJ2-3
v_gene: TRBV6-5
abundance: .
CDR3nt: TGTGCCAGCAGTTACTCGTGGGGGGCGGATACGCAGTATTTT
CDR3aa: CASSYSWGADTQYF

d_gene: TRBD1
j_gene: TRBJ2-7
v_gene: TRBV9
abundance: .
CDR3nt: TGTGCCAGCAGCGTAGGAGGGACAGGGCTCGAGCAGTACTTC
CDR3aa: CASSVGGTGLEQYF

d_gene: TRBD1
j_gene: TRBJ2-7
v_gene: TRBV2
abundance: .
CDR3nt: TGTGCCATCTCCCCCGGGACAGGGGGCCTCGATCACTACGAGCAGTACTTC
CDR3aa: CAISPGTGGLDHYEQYF

d_gene: .
j_gene: TRBJ2-3
v_gene: TRBV10-3
abundance: .
CDR3nt: TGTGCCATCAGTGAAGGCAGAACAGATACGCAGTATTTT
CDR3aa: CAISEGRTDTQYF

d_gene: TRBD2
j_gene: TRBJ2-1
v_gene: TRBV10-2
abundance: .
CDR3nt: TGCGCCAGCAGTGATCAACTAGCGGGGCCGATGGGTGAGCAGTTCTTC
CDR3aa: CASSDQLAGPMGEQFF

d_gene: .
j_gene: TRBJ1-5
v_gene: TRBV11-1
abundance: .
CDR3nt: TGTGCCAGCAGCTTAGCTCCAGGTAATCAGCCCCAGCATTTT
CDR3aa: CASSLAPGNQPQHF

d_gene: TRBD1
j_gene: TRBJ2-7
v_gene: TRBV4-1
abundance: few
CDR3nt: TGCGCCAGCAGCCATTCAGCGACAGGGGAGTCCTACGAGCAGTACTTC
CDR3aa: CASSHSATGESYEQYF

d_gene: TRBD1
j_gene: TRBJ2-1
v_gene: TRBV7-9
abundance: .
CDR3nt: TGTGCCAGCAGGCAGGGGGCGCGGAATGAGCAGTTCTTC
CDR3aa: CASRQGARNEQFF

d_gene: TRBD2
j_gene: TRBJ2-1
v_gene: TRBV15
abundance: once
CDR3nt: TGTGCCACCAGCAGAGATTGGGCGGGGGGGCCCAATGAGCAGTTCTTC
CDR3aa: CATSRDWAGGPNEQFF

d_gene: .
j_gene: TRBJ1-2
v_gene: TRBV11-2
abundance: once
CDR3nt: TGTGCCAGCAGCTTAGGCCGGGGTTGGTATGGCTACACCTTC
CDR3aa: CASSLGRGWYGYTF

d_gene: TRBD1
j_gene: TRBJ1-1
v_gene: TRBV9
abundance: few
CDR3nt: TGTGCCAGCAGCGGGGGACAGGGTGACACTGAAGCTTTCTTT
CDR3aa: CASSGGQGDTEAFF